Below, one T cell receptor beta chain is given with its context. The target antigen is unknown. PCR primers comprised 60 Vbeta and 13 Jbeta primers. Sequenced by immunoSEQ multiplex PCR; TCRdb stores in-frame clones only, minus some. The data hold under 85,000 clones, with about 80% observed a single time. The sample originates from a study of cytomegalovirus exposure and HLA in healthy donors. Study observations and caveats: Overall, approximately 150 TCR beta chains were annotated as cytomegalovirus-associated. Being indistinguishable, some V segments were excluded, TRBV6-2 and TRBV6-3 among them.

J was trimmed by 7 bases and V by 2 bases; bases with no gene match: 11. This CDR3 region has 16 residues. Germline CDR1 is SGHTA and CDR2 is FQGNSA. The sequence came from a man between 18 and 29 years old in good health and CMV-seronegative. The sample consisted of PBMCs. The rearrangement links TRBV7-2 to TRBJ2-4; 7 positions agree with TRBD2. This chain's CDR3 is CASSLHLVGGSNIQYF. The CDR3 DNA follows: TGTGCCAGCAGCTTACATCTCGTGGGGGGGAGCAACATTCAGTACTTC.